This TCR beta chain was identified in a study of blood T cell repertoires in COVID-19. This clone was observed once. TCRdb's table, derived via immunoSEQ multiplex PCR, lists solely in-frame clones and lacks some. The sample consists of some 200,000 clones, around four fifths of them appearing once. The CDR3 extends over 14 amino acids. The V and J ends lost 3 bases and 1 base respectively, with 9 bases between them. Germline V gives CDR1 KGHSH, CDR2 LQKENI. The sequencing input was peripheral blood. The TCR originated in a woman older than 75 with active or convalescent COVID-19. The chain joins TRBV18 to TRBJ1-1; D might be TRBD1 (5 bases). Written as DNA, the CDR3 is TGTGCCAGCTCACCCGCCAGGGCGAACACTGAAGCTTTCTTT. It specifies CASSPARANTEAFF.